A single sample is the source of the 19 T cell receptor beta chains below, sequenced in a study of OX40 agonist ivuxolimab in advanced cancers. The table came from immunoSEQ multiplex PCR; TCRdb's copy has only in-frame clones and leaves some out. The data contain approximately 65,000 clones, around 89% of them seen just once; the ten biggest clones take up 4%. Sequencing was performed on CD4+ or CD8+ T cells sorted from blood, taken in a trial of the OX40 agonist ivuxolimab. The source of these receptors is an adult with an advanced solid tumor such as melanoma, head and neck, liver or kidney cancer.

This chain joins TRBV6-5 and TRBJ1-1; possible D gene TRBD1, 6 bases. The CDR3 has 13 amino acids. The V gene's germline CDR1 is MNHEY and CDR2 SVGAGI. With 6 bases removed from V and 4 bases from J, the gap between germline ends came to 12 bases. In DNA form, the CDR3 reads TGTGCCAGCAGGAATACAGGGACCACTGAAGCTTTCTTT. Protein: CASRNTGTTEAFF.

The chain links TRBV30 to TRBJ2-2, with D unresolved. V lost 0 bases and J lost 6, with 5 bases in between. The CDR3 spans 12 residues. CDR1 and CDR2 (germline): GTSNPN, SVGIG (reference sequence). As DNA, the CDR3 is TGTGCCTGGAGTGTACAAGCCGGGGAGCTGTTTTTT. As protein: CAWSVQAGELFF.

The genes are TRBV27 and TRBJ2-1; D call uncertain. V was clipped by 6 bases and J by 0 bases, with 6 bases between them. The CDR3 has 13 amino acids. From germline, CDR1 is MNHEY and CDR2 SMNVEV (reference sequence). CDR3 protein: CASRSRSYNEQFF. The CDR3 nucleotides read TGTGCCAGCAGGTCCCGCTCCTACAATGAGCAGTTCTTC.

This sequence joins TRBV15 and TRBJ2-1; D might be TRBD1 (6 bases). The V gene's germline CDR1 is LNHNV and CDR2 YYDKDF (reference sequence). This CDR3 has 15 amino acids. V was pared by 0 bases and J by 9 bases, with 15 bases between. In DNA, the CDR3 is TGTGCCACCAGCAGAGATCTGCCAGGGGAAAGTGAGCAGTTCTTC. Its translation is CATSRDLPGESEQFF. The entire variable domain, with the rest obtained from reference TRBV15 and TRBJ2-1, is as follows: DAMVIQNPRYQVTQFGKPVTLSCSQTLNHNVMYWYQQKSSQAPKLLFHYYDKDFNNEADTPDNFQSRRPNTSFCFLDIRSPGLGDTAMYLCATSRDLPGESEQFFGPGTRLTVL.

The chain has TRBV7-9 and TRBJ1-1; possibly TRBD1 for D (5 bases). V was clipped by 5 bases and J by 5 bases, with 12 bases between them. Germline V gene lookup returns CDR1 SEHNR and CDR2 FQNEAQ (reference sequence). This CDR3 is 13 amino acids long. CDR3 nucleotide sequence: TGTGCCAGCAGCCTCGACCGGGGGACTGAAGCTTTCTTT. It translates to CASSLDRGTEAFF.

This clone was seen more than once but under ten times. The same CDR3 is also encoded by other DNA sequences in this sample. The chain combines TRBV25-1 with TRBJ1-1; D is unresolved. Trimming removed 2 bases at V and 3 bases at J, with 4 bases between. The CDR3 length is 12 residues. Germline assignment: CDR1 MGHDK and CDR2 SYGVNS. This chain's CDR3 is CASSERYTEAFF. For the CDR3, the DNA is TGTGCCAGCAGTGAACGATACACTGAAGCTTTCTTT.

This chain connects TRBV5-1 to TRBJ2-1; 7 bases are shared with TRBD1. Germline trimming cut 5 bases from V and 7 bases from J; bases unmatched to any gene: 15. CDR1 and CDR2 from the germline V gene are SGHRS and YFSETQ. This CDR3 has 16 amino acids. This CDR3 is CASRINYRGRGNEQFF. The CDR3 DNA reads as TGCGCCAGCAGAATCAACTACAGGGGACGAGGTAATGAGCAGTTCTTC. The full variable domain, in which reference TRBV5-1 and TRBJ2-1 provide the parts outside the CDR3, is KAGVTQTPRYLIKTRGQQVTLSCSPISGHRSVSWYQQTPGQGLQFLFEYFSETQRNKGNFPGRFSGRQFSNSRSEMNVSTLELGDSALYLCASRINYRGRGNEQFFGPGTRLTVL.

The chain is built from TRBV10-3 and TRBJ2-2; TRBD2 matches at 8 bases. Germline assignment: CDR1 ENHRY and CDR2 SYGVKD. J gave up 2 bases and V 6 bases, and 11 bases lay outside the gene matches. This CDR3 spans 17 amino acids. The CDR3 here is CAIRALGSGINTGELFF. The CDR3 DNA reads as TGTGCCATCAGGGCCCTCGGTAGCGGGATAAACACCGGGGAGCTGTTTTTT.

The genes are TRBV7-3 and TRBJ2-1, with D possibly called TRBD1 or TRBD2 (5 bases each). Germline V gene sequence: CDR1 SGHTA, CDR2 FQGTGA. The CDR3 loop spans 16 amino acids. V gave up 5 bases and J gave up 7 bases, with 21 bases separating them. For the CDR3, the DNA is TGTGCCAGCAGCCCAAGGAGACCGGGACGACAGAATGAGCAGTTCTTC. Translation: CASSPRRPGRQNEQFF.

The chain uses TRBV21-1 and TRBJ2-1; TRBD1, the table's D call, was not compared with the DNA. TRBV21-1 is an annotated pseudogene. CDR3 length: 16 amino acids. CDR3 sequence (DNA): TGTGCCCACATATCGACAGGTCTTAGCTCCTACAATGAGCAGTTCTTC. This translates into CAHISTGLSSYNEQFF.

This chain uses TRBV6-1 with TRBJ1-5; maybe TRBD1 (5 bases). The length of the CDR3 is 16 residues. From germline, CDR1 is MNHNS and CDR2 SASEGT. The V gene lost 3 bases and the J gene lost 1 base, with 13 bases spanning the gap. The CDR3 spells CASSDARGGSNQPQHF. The CDR3 DNA sequence: TGTGCCAGCAGTGATGCACGTGGGGGAAGCAATCAGCCCCAGCATTTT.

The J gene is TRBJ1-5, the V gene TRBV6-6; the match to TRBD1 covers 7 bases. This CDR3 is built from 14 residues. V shed 5 bases, J shed 7 bases, and the junction held 8 bases outside the gene matches. Germline V CDR1 and CDR2: MNHNY, SVGAGI (reference sequence). CDR3 amino acids: CASSTTGWEQPQHF. The CDR3 nucleotides read TGTGCCAGCAGTACGACAGGGTGGGAACAGCCCCAGCATTTT.

The gene calls are TRBV6-1 and TRBJ2-7, with D unclear. CDR3 length: 13 residues. Germline values: CDR1 MNHNS, CDR2 SASEGT. The ends were cut back, 6 bases at V and 6 bases at J, with 15 bases in the middle. The CDR3 loop reads CASSSPVGGEQYF. In DNA form, the CDR3 reads TGTGCCAGCAGCTCTCCAGTGGGTGGCGAGCAGTACTTC.

The chain carries TRBV25-1 and TRBJ2-5; D may be TRBD2 (5 bases). Germline V gene lookup returns CDR1 MGHDK and CDR2 SYGVNS. Trimming shortened V by 1 base and J by 5 bases, and 8 bases separated the two germline ends. The CDR3 consists of 13 residues. CDR3 sequence: CASSESGKETQYF. The CDR3 DNA reads TGTGCCAGCAGTGAATCGGGGAAGGAGACCCAGTACTTC.

This chain connects TRBV19 to TRBJ2-5; 7 bases align to TRBD1. V was clipped by 4 bases and J by 5 bases; unmatched bases: 10. CDR1 and CDR2 (germline): LNHDA, SQIVND (reference sequence). The CDR3 is 15 residues long. The CDR3 here is CASSTPRKGAETQYF. The CDR3 bases are TGTGCCAGTAGTACCCCAAGGAAGGGGGCGGAGACCCAGTACTTC.

V usage is TRBV6-1 and J usage is TRBJ2-7; TRBD2 aligns across 8 bases. Germline V gene sequence: CDR1 MNHNS, CDR2 SASEGT. This CDR3 has 13 residues. The junction had 7 bases not matched to a gene; V was cut back by 8 bases and J by 4 bases. The CDR3 DNA is TGTGCCAGCGCTAGCGGGTCGTTTTACGAGCAGTACTTC. Translating gives CASASGSFYEQYF.

This chain links TRBV9 with TRBJ2-7, with TRBD2 matching over 7 bases. The germline V gene encodes CDR1 SGDLS and CDR2 YYNGEE. CDR3 length equals 15 residues. V lost 0 bases and J lost 0; bases outside the gene matches: 3. The CDR3 loop is CASSVEGGDSYEQYF. In nucleotides, the CDR3 is TGTGCCAGCAGCGTAGAGGGAGGGGACTCCTACGAGCAGTACTTC.

The chain joins TRBV30 to TRBJ2-2; D could derive from TRBD1 or TRBD2 (6 bases each). Germline loops: CDR1 GTSNPN, CDR2 SVGIG (reference sequence). V gave up 3 bases and J gave up 5 bases, with 13 bases separating them. This CDR3 spans 14 amino acids. The DNA for the CDR3 is TGTGCCTGGAGGGGGGCCGCGGGGACCGGGGAGCTGTTTTTT. This codes for CAWRGAAGTGELFF.

This sequence joins TRBV29-1 and TRBJ1-1; tentatively, D is TRBD1 (5 bases). The CDR3 spans 13 residues. The V gene lost 6 bases and the J gene lost 6 bases, with 17 bases spanning the gap. Looked up from germline, CDR1 is SQVTM and CDR2 is ANQGSEA. Here the CDR3 DNA reads TGCAGCGTGGGTTCTACTTGGGACGCTGAAGCTTTCTTT. Translating it yields CSVGSTWDAEAFF.